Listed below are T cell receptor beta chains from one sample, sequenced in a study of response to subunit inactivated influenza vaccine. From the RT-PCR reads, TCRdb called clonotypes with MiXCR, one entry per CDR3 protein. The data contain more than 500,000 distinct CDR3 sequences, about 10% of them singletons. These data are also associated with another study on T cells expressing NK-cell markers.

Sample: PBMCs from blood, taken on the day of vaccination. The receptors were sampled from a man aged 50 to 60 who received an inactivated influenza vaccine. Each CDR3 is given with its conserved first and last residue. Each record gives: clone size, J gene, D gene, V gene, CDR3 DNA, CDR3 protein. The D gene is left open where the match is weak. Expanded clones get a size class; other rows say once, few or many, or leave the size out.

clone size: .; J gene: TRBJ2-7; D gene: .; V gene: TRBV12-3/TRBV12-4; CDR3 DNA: TGTGCCAGCGGGAGGATCTACGAGCAGTACTTC; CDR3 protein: CASGRIYEQYF
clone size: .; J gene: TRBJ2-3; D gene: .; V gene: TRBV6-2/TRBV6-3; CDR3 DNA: TGTGCCAGCAGTTGGGGGGACGCCACGAGATTT; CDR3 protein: CASSWGDATRF
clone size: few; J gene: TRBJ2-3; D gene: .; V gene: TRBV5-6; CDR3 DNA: TGTGCCAGCAGCCCCCGGACCTCTGGGGATACGCAGTATTTT; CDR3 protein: CASSPRTSGDTQYF
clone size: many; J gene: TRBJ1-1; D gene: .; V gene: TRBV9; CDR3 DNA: TGTGCCAGCAGCCCCAGCCCCCATAGAGTCAACACTGAAGCTTTCTTT; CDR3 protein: CASSPSPHRVNTEAFF
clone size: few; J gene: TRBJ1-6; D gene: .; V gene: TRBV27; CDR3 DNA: TGTGCCAGCAGTTTAGCCGTGGGTTCACCCCTCCACTTT; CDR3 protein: CASSLAVGSPLHF
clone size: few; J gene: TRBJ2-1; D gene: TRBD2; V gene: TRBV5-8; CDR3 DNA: TGTGCCAGCAGGCAGCGGGGGAGCTCCTACAATGAGCAGTTCTTC; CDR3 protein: CASRQRGSSYNEQFF
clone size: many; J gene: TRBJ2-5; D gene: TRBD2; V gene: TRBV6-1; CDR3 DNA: TGTGCCAGCAGACTTCGGACTAGCGGTTATGAGACCCAGTACTTC; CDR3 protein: CASRLRTSGYETQYF
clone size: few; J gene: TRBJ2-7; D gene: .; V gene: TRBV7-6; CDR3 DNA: TGTGCCAGCAGTTTACTCCTGGGGGTGGTAGTATCCGAGCAGTACTTC; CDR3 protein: CASSLLLGVVVSEQYF
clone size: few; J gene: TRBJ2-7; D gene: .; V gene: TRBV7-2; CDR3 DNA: TGTGCCAGCAGCCCCGGGGTGGGGAAGCAGTACTTC; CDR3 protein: CASSPGVGKQYF
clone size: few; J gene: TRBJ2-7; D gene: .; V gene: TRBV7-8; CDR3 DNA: TGTGCCAGCAGCTTAAGCGGCGGGGGCGCCTACGAGCAGTACTTC; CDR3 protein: CASSLSGGGAYEQYF
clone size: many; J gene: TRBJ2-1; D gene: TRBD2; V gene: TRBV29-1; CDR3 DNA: TGCAGCGTTGAACCCCGGGGCGGGAGCTCCTACAATGAGCAGTTCTTC; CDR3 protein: CSVEPRGGSSYNEQFF
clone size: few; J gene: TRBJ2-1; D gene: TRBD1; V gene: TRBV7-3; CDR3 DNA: TGTGCCAGCAGCTTAAGGGGGGGACAGGGGTTTTGGTATGGCAATGAGCAGTTCTTC; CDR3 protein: CASSLRGGQGFWYGNEQFF
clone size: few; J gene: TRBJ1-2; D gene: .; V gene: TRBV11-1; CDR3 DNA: TGTGCCAGCAGCTTAGTGGTGCTTGGAGGCAGGGTTGGCTATGGCTACACCTTC; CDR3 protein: CASSLVVLGGRVGYGYTF
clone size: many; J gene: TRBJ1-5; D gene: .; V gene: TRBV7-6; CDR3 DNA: TGTGCCAGCAGAATGGGCTACAGGGAAGGTCAGCCCCAGCATTTT; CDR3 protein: CASRMGYREGQPQHF
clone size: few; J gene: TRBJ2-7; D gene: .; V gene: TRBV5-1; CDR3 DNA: TGCGCCAGCAGCTTGGAGTTCGTTGCCAACGAGCAGTACTTC; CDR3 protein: CASSLEFVANEQYF
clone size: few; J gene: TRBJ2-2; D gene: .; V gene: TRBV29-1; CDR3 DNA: TGCAGCATCCTACGGTACGGGGAGCTGTTTTTT; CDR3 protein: CSILRYGELFF
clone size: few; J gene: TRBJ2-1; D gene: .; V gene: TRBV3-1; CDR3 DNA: TGTGCCAGCCAACAGTGGGATGAGCAGTTCTTC; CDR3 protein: CASQQWDEQFF
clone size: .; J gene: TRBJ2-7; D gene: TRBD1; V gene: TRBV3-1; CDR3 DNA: TGTGCCAGCAGCCCCGACAGGGTCCGGGTCGAGCAGTACTTC; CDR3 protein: CASSPDRVRVEQYF
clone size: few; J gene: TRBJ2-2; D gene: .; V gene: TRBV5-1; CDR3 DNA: TGCGCCAGCAGCTTGGGTGACCAATCTGGGGAGCTGTTTTTT; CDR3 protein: CASSLGDQSGELFF
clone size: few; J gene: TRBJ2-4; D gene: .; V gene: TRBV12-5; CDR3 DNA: TGTGCTAGTGGAGGGACCAAGGGGCCCAAAAACATTCAGTACTTC; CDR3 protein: CASGGTKGPKNIQYF
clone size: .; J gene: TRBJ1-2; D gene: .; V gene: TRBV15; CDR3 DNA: TGTGCCACCAGCCCAGTCAGGGGTAATGGCTACACCTTC; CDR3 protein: CATSPVRGNGYTF
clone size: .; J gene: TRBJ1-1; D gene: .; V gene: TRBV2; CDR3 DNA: TGTGCCAGCACTCTAGTGAGAGGGAGAGACACTGAAGCTTTCTTT; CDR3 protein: CASTLVRGRDTEAFF
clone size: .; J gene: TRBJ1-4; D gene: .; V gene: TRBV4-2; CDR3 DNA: TGTGCCAGCAGCCAAGACGGGGGACCGGATGAAAAACTGTTTTTT; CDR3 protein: CASSQDGGPDEKLFF
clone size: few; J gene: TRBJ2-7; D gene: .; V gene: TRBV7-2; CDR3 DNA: TGTGCCAGCAGCTTAGCTAGGAGTGGGTACGAGCAGTACTTC; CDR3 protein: CASSLARSGYEQYF
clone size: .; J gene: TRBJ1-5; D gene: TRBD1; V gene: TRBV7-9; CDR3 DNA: TGTGCCAGCAGCTCGAACAGGGGACAGCCCCAGCATTTT; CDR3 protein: CASSSNRGQPQHF